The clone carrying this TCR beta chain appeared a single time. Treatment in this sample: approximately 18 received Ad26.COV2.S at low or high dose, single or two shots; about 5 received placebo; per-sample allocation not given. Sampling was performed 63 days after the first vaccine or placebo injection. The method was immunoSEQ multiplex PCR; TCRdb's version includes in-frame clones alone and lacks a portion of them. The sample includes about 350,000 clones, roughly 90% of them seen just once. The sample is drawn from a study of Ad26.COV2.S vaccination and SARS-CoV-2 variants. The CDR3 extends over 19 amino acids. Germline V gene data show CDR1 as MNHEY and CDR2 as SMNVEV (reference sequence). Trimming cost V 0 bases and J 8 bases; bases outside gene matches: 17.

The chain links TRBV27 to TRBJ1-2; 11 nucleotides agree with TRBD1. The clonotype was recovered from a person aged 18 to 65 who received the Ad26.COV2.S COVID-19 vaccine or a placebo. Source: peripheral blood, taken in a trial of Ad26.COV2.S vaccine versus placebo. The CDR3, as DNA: TGTGCCAGCAGTTTATCGATAAACCTACCGGACAGGGGGCTAGGCGGCTACACCTTC. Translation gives CASSLSINLPDRGLGGYTF.